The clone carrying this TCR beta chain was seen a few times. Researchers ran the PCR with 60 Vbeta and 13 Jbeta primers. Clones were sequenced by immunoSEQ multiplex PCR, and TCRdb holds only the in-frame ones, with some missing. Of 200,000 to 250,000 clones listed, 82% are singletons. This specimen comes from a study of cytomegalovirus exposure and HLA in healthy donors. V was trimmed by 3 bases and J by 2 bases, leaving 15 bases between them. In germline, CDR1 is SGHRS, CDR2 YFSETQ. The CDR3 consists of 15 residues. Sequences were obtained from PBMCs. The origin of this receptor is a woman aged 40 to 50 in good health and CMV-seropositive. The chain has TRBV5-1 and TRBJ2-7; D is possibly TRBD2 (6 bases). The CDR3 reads CASSWGSGVTYEQYF. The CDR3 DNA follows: TGCGCCAGCAGCTGGGGTAGCGGAGTAACCTACGAGCAGTACTTC.